This T cell receptor (beta chain) was sequenced during a study of neurological immune-mediated disorders. This clonotype was counted many times. Over 180 million TCR-beta sequences, together covering 15-18 subjects, were produced by every individual sequencing run that was carried out. MiXCR, run by TCRdb on the 5' RACE reads, gives a single entry per CDR3 protein. The data hold tens of thousands of distinct CDR3 sequences, with approximately 10% observed a single time. CDR1 and CDR2 from the germline V gene are SGHKS and YYEKEE (reference sequence). Germline trimming cut 0 bases from V and 6 bases from J; bases unmatched to any gene: 3. The CDR3 is made up of 15 amino acids.

The chain couples TRBV5-5 to TRBJ2-2; TRBD1 agrees at 9 bases. The TCR was taken from a man aged 45-65 years in good health. The sample taken for sequencing was PBMCs. CDR3 bases: TGTGCCAGCAGCTTGGGGACAGGGGTTTCCGGGGAGCTGTTTTTT. The encoded protein is CASSLGTGVSGELFF.